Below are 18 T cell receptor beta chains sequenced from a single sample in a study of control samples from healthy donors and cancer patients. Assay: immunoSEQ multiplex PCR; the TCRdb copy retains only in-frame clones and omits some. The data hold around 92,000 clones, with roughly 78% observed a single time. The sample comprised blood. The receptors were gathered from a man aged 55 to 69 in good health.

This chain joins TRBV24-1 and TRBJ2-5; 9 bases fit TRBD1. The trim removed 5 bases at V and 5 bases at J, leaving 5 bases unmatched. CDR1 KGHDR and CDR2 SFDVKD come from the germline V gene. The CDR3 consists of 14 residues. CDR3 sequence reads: CATSGLGTGETQYF. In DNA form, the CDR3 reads TGTGCCACCAGTGGTCTCGGGACAGGGGAGACCCAGTACTTC.

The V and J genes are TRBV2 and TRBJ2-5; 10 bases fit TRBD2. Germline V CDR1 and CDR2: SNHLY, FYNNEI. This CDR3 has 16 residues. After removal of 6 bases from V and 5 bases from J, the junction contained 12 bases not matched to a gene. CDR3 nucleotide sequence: TGTGCCAGCAGGGAACCGGGACTAGCGATTCGGGAGACCCAGTACTTC. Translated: CASREPGLAIRETQYF. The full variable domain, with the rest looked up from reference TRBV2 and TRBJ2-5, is EPEVTQTPSHQVTQMGQEVILRCVPISNHLYFYWYRQILGQKVEFLVSFYNNEISEKSEIFDDQFSVERPDGSNFTLKIRSTKLEDSAMYFCASREPGLAIRETQYFGPGTRLLVL.

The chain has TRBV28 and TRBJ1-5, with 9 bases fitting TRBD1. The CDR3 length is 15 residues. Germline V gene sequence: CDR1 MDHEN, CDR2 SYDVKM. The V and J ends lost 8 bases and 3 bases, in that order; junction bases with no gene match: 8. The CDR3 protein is CASRRGDRDNQPQHF. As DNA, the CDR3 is TGTGCCAGCCGACGTGGGGACAGGGACAATCAGCCCCAGCATTTT.

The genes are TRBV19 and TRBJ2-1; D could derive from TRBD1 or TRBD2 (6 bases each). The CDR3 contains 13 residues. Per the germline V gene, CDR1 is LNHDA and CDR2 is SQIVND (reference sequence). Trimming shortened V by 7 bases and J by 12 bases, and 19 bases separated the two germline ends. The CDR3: CASMTTPGGGQFF. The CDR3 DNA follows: TGTGCCAGTATGACAACCCCCGGAGGGGGGCAGTTCTTC.

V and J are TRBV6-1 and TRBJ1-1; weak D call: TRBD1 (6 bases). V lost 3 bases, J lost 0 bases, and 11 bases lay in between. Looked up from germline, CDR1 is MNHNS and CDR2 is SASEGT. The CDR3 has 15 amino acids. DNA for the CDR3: TGTGCCAGCAGTGACACCGGGACACTGAACACTGAAGCTTTCTTT. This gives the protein CASSDTGTLNTEAFF.

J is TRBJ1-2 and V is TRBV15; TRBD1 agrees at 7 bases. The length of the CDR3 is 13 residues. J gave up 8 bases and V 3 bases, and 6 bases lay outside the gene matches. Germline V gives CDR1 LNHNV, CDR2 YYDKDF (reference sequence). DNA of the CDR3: TGTGCCACCAGCAGGGACAGGTTGAGCGGCTACACCTTC. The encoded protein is CATSRDRLSGYTF.

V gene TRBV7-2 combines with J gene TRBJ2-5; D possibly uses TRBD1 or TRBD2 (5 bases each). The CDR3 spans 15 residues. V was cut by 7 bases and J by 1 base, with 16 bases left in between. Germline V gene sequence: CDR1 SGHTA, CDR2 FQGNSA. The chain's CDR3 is CASTPMGESQETQYF. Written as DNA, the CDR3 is TGTGCCAGCACCCCCATGGGGGAGTCCCAAGAGACCCAGTACTTC.

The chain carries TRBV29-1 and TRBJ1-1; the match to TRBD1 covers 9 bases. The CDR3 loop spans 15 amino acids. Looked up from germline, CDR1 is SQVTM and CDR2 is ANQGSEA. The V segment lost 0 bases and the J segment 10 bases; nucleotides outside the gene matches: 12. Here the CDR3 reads CSVEDQEGQGLRAFF. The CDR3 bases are TGCAGCGTTGAAGATCAGGAGGGACAGGGATTGAGAGCTTTCTTT.

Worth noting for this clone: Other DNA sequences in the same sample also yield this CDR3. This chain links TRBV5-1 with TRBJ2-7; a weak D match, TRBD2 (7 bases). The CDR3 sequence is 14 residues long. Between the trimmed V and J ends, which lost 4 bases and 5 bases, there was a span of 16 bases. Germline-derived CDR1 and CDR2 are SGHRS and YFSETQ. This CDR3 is CASSRGGGRDEQYF. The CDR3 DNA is TGCGCCAGCAGCAGGGGGGGTGGTCGGGACGAGCAGTACTTC.

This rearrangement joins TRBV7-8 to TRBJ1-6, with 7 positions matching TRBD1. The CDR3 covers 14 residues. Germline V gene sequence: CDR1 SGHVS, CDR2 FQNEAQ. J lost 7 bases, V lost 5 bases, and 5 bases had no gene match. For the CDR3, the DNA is TGTGCCAGCAGCCGAGGGACAGCAAATTCACCCCTCCACTTT. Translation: CASSRGTANSPLHF.

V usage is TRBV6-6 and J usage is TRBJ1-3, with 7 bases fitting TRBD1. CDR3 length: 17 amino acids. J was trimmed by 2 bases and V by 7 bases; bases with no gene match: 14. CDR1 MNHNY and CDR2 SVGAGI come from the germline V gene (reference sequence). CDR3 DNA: TGTGCCAGCACCCGATCCGGGGGAGACAGGGCTGGAAACACCATATATTTT. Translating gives CASTRSGGDRAGNTIYF.

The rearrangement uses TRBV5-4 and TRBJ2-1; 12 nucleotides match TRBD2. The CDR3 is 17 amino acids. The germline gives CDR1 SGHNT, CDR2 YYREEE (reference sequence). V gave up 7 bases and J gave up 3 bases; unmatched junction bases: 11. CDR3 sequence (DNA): TGTGCCAGCCAGGGGATAGGGACTAGCGGGCTCTACAATGAGCAGTTCTTC. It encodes CASQGIGTSGLYNEQFF. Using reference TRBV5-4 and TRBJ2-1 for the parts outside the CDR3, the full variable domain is ETGVTQSPTHLIKTRGQQVTLRCSSQSGHNTVSWYQQALGQGPQFIFQYYREEENGRGNFPPRFSGLQFPNYSSELNVNALELDDSALYLCASQGIGTSGLYNEQFFGPGTRLTVL.

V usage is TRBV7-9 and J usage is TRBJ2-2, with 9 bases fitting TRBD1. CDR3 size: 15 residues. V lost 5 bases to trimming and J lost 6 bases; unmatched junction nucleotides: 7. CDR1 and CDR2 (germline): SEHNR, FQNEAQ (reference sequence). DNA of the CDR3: TGTGCCAGCAGCCCCGGACAGGGGAGGTCCGGGGAGCTGTTTTTT. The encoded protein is CASSPGQGRSGELFF.

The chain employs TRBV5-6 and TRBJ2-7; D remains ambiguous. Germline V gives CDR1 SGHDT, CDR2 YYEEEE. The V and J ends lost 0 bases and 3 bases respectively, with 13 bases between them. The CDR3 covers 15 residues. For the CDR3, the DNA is TGTGCCAGCAGCTTGGCGGAAACGAGAAACTACGAGCAGTACTTC. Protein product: CASSLAETRNYEQYF. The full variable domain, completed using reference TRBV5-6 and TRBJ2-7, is DAGVTQSPTHLIKTRGQQVTLRCSPKSGHDTVSWYQQALGQGPQFIFQYYEEEERQRGNFPDRFSGHQFPNYSSELNVNALLLGDSALYLCASSLAETRNYEQYFGPGTRLTVT.

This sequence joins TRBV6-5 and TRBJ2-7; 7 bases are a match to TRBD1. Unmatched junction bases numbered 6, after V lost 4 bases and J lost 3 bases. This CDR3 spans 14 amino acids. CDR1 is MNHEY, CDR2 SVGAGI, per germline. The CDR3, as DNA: TGTGCCAGCAGTTCCCCGGGACAGCACTACGAGCAGTACTTC. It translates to CASSSPGQHYEQYF.

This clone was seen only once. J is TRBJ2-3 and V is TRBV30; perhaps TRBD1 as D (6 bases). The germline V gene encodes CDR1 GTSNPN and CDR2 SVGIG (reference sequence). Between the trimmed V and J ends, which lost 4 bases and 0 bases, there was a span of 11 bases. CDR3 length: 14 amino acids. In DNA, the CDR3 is TGTGCCTGGATCAACAGGGCTAGCACAGATACGCAGTATTTT. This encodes CAWINRASTDTQYF.

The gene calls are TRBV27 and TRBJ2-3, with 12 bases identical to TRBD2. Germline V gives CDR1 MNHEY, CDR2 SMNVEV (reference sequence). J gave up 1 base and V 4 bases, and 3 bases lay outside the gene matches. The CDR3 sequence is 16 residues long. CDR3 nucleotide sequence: TGTGCCAGCAGTTCAAGACTAGCGGGAGGCACAGATACGCAGTATTTT. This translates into CASSSRLAGGTDTQYF.

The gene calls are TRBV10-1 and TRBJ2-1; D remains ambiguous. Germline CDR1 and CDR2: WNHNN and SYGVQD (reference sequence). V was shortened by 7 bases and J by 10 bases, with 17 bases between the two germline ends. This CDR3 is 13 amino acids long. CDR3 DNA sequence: TGCGCCAGCATGCCTCGACGGTCCGGGGAGCAGTTCTTC. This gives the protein CASMPRRSGEQFF.